These 16 T cell receptor beta chains were sequenced from one sample in a study of early T cells in non-severe SARS-CoV-2 infection. TCRdb redid the calling of the 5' RACE reads with MiXCR, one entry per CDR3 protein. The sample records 45,000 to 55,000 distinct CDR3 sequences, roughly 13% being singletons. The sequenced sample consisted of whole blood. The receptors originated from an adult who was a healthcare worker with PCR-confirmed SARS-CoV-2 infection or an uninfected control (not recorded which).

This clonotype was found many times. The rearrangement uses TRBV20-1 and TRBJ2-2, with TRBD2 matching 7 bases. The CDR3 has 16 amino acids. V dropped 7 bases and J dropped 4; count of bases not matched to a gene: 15. Germline CDR1 reads DFQATT; CDR2 reads SNEGSKA (reference sequence). The DNA of the CDR3 is TGCAGTGGTCGAAGGGGCGCAGCGGGAAGCACCGGGGAGCTGTTTTTT. This encodes CSGRRGAAGSTGELFF.

The V call is TRBV20-1, the J call TRBJ1-5; D is unclear. V gave up 5 bases and J gave up 2 bases, with 16 bases separating them. This CDR3 is built from 15 residues. The germline V gene encodes CDR1 DFQATT and CDR2 SNEGSKA (reference sequence). The CDR3 nucleotides read TGCAGTGCTCTGACTGAACTAGGCCGCAATCAGCCCCAGCATTTT. Translation gives CSALTELGRNQPQHF.

The table lists this clonotype with a few counts. The rearrangement joins TRBV18 to TRBJ1-1, with 9 bases that match TRBD1. Germline CDR1 reads KGHSH; CDR2 reads LQKENI. The CDR3 length is 13 residues. V gave up 6 bases and J gave up 7 bases; unmatched junction bases: 6. The chain's CDR3 is CASSPWTGDEAFF. DNA of the CDR3: TGTGCCAGCTCTCCCTGGACAGGGGATGAAGCTTTCTTT.

This clonotype came up many times. J is TRBJ2-1 and V is TRBV24-1; possibly TRBD2 for D (5 bases). V lost 4 bases, J lost 0 bases, and 18 bases lay in between. The CDR3 is 18 amino acids. Germline V gene sequence: CDR1 KGHDR, CDR2 SFDVKD. The CDR3 DNA reads TGTGCCACCAGTGACCAAGGAGTGGGTGGGAGCTCCTACAATGAGCAGTTCTTC. Translating gives CATSDQGVGGSSYNEQFF.

This clonotype has ten or more counts. This rearrangement joins TRBV5-1 to TRBJ2-1; 11 positions match TRBD2. Germline V gene lookup returns CDR1 SGHRS and CDR2 YFSETQ. CDR3 length: 18 residues. V lost 2 bases, J lost 0 bases, and 7 bases stayed unmatched. DNA for the CDR3: TGCGCCAGCAGCTTCAGTAGCGGGAGGGCACCCTCCTACAATGAGCAGTTCTTC. It specifies CASSFSSGRAPSYNEQFF. Filled out from reference TRBV5-1 and TRBJ2-1, the complete variable domain reads KAGVTQTPRYLIKTRGQQVTLSCSPISGHRSVSWYQQTPGQGLQFLFEYFSETQRNKGNFPGRFSGRQFSNSRSEMNVSTLELGDSALYLCASSFSSGRAPSYNEQFFGPGTRLTVL.

This CDR3 reads CASGAGANVLTF. The CDR3 DNA sequence: TGTGCCAGCGGGGCGGGGGCCAACGTCCTGACTTTC. The V call is TRBV5-8, the J call TRBJ2-6, with D possibly matching TRBD1 (5 bases). V lost 7 bases and J 4 bases, leaving 6 bases between the germline ends. CDR3 size: 12 residues. In germline, CDR1 is SGHTS, CDR2 YDEGEE.

This clonotype has a count of ten or more. CDR3 residues: CSVERPPGDTQYF. CDR3 in DNA: TGCAGCGTTGAACGACCACCGGGAGATACGCAGTATTTT. J is TRBJ2-3 and V is TRBV29-1; no reliable D call. Germline V gives CDR1 SQVTM, CDR2 ANQGSEA. The CDR3 loop spans 13 amino acids. V dropped 2 bases and J dropped 5 bases, with 11 bases sitting between them.

In its sample, this clonotype was seen a few times. The V call is TRBV28, the J call TRBJ1-1, with D perhaps TRBD1 (5 bases). CDR3 length: 16 residues. Germline CDR1 and CDR2: MDHEN and SYDVKM. V was clipped by 6 bases and J by 0 bases, with 17 bases between them. The DNA for the CDR3 is TGTGCCAGCAGGGAATTCCCGGGACGGCTGAACACTGAAGCTTTCTTT. Its translation is CASREFPGRLNTEAFF.

The chain joins TRBV20-1 to TRBJ2-1; D perhaps matches TRBD1 (6 bases). Germline values: CDR1 DFQATT, CDR2 SNEGSKA (reference sequence). The CDR3 extends over 13 amino acids. Trimming took 6 bases from V and 7 from J, leaving 16 bases between them. DNA of the CDR3: TGCAGTGCCCATGCCTACACAGGGAATGAGCAGTTCTTC. It codes for CSAHAYTGNEQFF.

This clonotype was observed at least ten times. The CDR3 bases are TGTGCCAGCAGTGTGGTCAGGGGGAGGAATGAGCAGTTCTTC. It encodes CASSVVRGRNEQFF. This rearrangement joins TRBV2 to TRBJ2-1, with D tentatively TRBD1 (7 bases). The V gene's germline CDR1 is SNHLY and CDR2 FYNNEI. Trimming left V 4 bases short and J 7 bases short, with 14 bases between. This CDR3 is built from 14 residues.

This clonotype came up many times. This CDR3 is CASSPGQGAADGYTF. The DNA of the CDR3 is TGTGCCAGCAGCCCGGGACAGGGGGCGGCGGATGGCTACACCTTC. The V gene is TRBV6-6, the J gene TRBJ1-2; 12 bases are shared with TRBD1. The junction had 8 bases not matched to a gene; V was cut back by 6 bases and J by 6 bases. Germline V CDR1 and CDR2: MNHNY, SVGAGI (reference sequence). The CDR3 extends over 15 amino acids.

The sample holds a few counts of this clonotype. This chain uses TRBV5-1 with TRBJ2-3; D might be TRBD1 or TRBD2, each matching 5 bases. This CDR3 spans 15 amino acids. V lost 4 bases and J lost 2, with 14 bases in between. Germline V gives CDR1 SGHRS, CDR2 YFSETQ. CDR3 residues: CASSRDPPPTDTQYF. For the CDR3, the DNA is TGCGCCAGCAGCCGGGACCCGCCTCCCACAGATACGCAGTATTTT.

The J gene is TRBJ1-2, the V gene TRBV29-1, with D unclear. Germline values: CDR1 SQVTM, CDR2 ANQGSEA. This CDR3 is 12 amino acids long. Trimming removed 6 bases from V and 2 bases from J, with 10 bases in between. The CDR3 DNA is TGCAGCGTCGGATCGGGGAACTATGGCTACACCTTC. It translates to CSVGSGNYGYTF.

This clonotype was picked up many times. The rearrangement uses TRBV6-1 and TRBJ1-5, with a tentative D call TRBD1 (5 bases). The CDR3 is made up of 14 amino acids. Per germline, CDR1 MNHNS and CDR2 SASEGT. Between the trimmed V and J ends, which lost 3 bases and 2 bases, there was a span of 8 bases. In DNA form, the CDR3 reads TGTGCCAGCAGTGAGGGACGGGGCAATCAGCCCCAGCATTTT. This sequence encodes CASSEGRGNQPQHF.

This clonotype was seen more than once but under ten times. V and J are TRBV20-1 and TRBJ1-1; D uncertain. Germline CDR1 reads DFQATT; CDR2 reads SNEGSKA (reference sequence). Trimming took 2 bases from V and 4 from J, leaving 11 bases between them. The CDR3 length is 13 residues. The CDR3 DNA reads TGCAGTGCTAGATCCCCGTTGGGCACTGAAGCTTTCTTT. Encoded protein: CSARSPLGTEAFF.

The chain employs TRBV7-9 and TRBJ2-7; 9 bases are shared with TRBD1. CDR3 length: 14 residues. The trim removed 6 bases at V and 5 bases at J, leaving 8 bases unmatched. CDR1 is SEHNR, CDR2 FQNEAQ, per germline (reference sequence). For the CDR3, the DNA is TGTGCCAGCAGGACCGGGACAGGGACTAACGAGCAGTACTTC. It yields the protein CASRTGTGTNEQYF. The entire variable domain, with the rest obtained from reference TRBV7-9 and TRBJ2-7, is as follows: DTGVSQNPRHKITKRGQNVTFRCDPISEHNRLYWYRQTLGQGPEFLTYFQNEAQLEKSRLLSDRFSAERPKGSFSTLEIQRTEQGDSAMYLCASRTGTGTNEQYFGPGTRLTVT.